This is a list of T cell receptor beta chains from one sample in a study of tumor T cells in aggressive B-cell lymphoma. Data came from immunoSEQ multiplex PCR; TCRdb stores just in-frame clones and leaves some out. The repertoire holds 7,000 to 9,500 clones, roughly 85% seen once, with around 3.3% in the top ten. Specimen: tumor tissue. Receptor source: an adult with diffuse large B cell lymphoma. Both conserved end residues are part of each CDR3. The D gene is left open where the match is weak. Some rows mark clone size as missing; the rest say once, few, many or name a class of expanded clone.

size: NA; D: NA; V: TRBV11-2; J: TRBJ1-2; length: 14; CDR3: CASSSNFGHKGYTF; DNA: TGTGCCAGCAGCTCGAACTTTGGACATAAAGGCTACACCTTC
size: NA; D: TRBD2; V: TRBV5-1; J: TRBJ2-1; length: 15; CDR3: CASSLGRGGNNEQFF; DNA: TGCGCCAGCAGCTTGGGACGGGGGGGTAACAATGAGCAGTTCTTC
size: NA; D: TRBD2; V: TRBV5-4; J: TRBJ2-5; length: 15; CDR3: CASRGAGGNQETQYF; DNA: TGTGCCAGCAGGGGAGCGGGGGGTAACCAAGAGACCCAGTACTTC
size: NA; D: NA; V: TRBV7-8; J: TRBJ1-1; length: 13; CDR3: CASSLVLDNEAFF; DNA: TGTGCCAGCAGCTTAGTCCTGGACAATGAAGCTTTCTTT
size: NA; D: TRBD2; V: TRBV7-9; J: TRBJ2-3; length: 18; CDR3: CASSPSGGTSGVTDTQYF; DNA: TGTGCCAGCAGCCCTTCAGGTGGAACTAGCGGGGTTACAGATACGCAGTATTTT
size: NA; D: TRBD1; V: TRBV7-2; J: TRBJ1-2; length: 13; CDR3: CASSSTGPYGYTF; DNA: TGTGCCAGCAGCTCGACAGGGCCTTATGGCTACACCTTC
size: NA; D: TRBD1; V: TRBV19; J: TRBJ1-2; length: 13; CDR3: CASSATGNYGYTF; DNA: TGTGCCAGTAGTGCGACAGGGAACTATGGCTACACCTTC
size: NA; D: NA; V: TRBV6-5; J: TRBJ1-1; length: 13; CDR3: CASSVDRNTEAFF; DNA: TGTGCCAGCTCTGTCGACAGGAACACTGAAGCTTTCTTT
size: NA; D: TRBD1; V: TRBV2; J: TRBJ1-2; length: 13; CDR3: CASKRQGNYGYTF; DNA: TGTGCCAGCAAAAGACAGGGGAACTATGGCTACACCTTC
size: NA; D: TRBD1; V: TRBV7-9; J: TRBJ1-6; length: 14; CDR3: CASRSTGDNSPLHF; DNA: TGTGCCAGCAGGTCCACAGGGGACAATTCACCCCTCCACTTT
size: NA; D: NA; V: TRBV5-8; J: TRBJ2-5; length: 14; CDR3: CASSTYSTQETQYF; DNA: TGTGCCAGCAGCACCTACAGTACTCAAGAGACCCAGTACTTC
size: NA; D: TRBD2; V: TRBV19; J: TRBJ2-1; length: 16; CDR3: CASSKASGGVWGEQFF; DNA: TGTGCCAGTAGTAAGGCTAGCGGGGGGGTTTGGGGTGAGCAGTTCTTC
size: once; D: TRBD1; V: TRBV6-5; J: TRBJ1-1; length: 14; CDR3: CASSQYTTGAEAFF; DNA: TGTGCCAGCAGTCAATATACGACAGGGGCTGAAGCTTTCTTT
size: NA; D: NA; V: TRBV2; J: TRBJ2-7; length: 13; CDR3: CASRGTSTYEQYF; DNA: TGTGCCAGCAGGGGGACTTCCACCTACGAGCAGTACTTC
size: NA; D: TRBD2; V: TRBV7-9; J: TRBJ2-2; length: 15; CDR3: CASSQSGGNTGELFF; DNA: TGTGCCAGCAGCCAGAGCGGGGGGAACACCGGGGAGCTGTTTTTT
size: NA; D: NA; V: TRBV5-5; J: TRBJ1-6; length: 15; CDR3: CASSPGSSYNSPLHF; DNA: TGTGCCAGCAGCCCCGGGAGCTCCTATAATTCACCCCTCCACTTT
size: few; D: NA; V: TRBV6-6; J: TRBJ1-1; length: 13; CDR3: CASSPRGSPEAFF; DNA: TGTGCCAGCAGTCCCAGGGGATCCCCTGAAGCTTTCTTT
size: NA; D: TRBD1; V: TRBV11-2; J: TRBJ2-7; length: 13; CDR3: CASGTVGSYEQYF; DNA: TGTGCCAGCGGGACAGTCGGCTCCTACGAGCAGTACTTC
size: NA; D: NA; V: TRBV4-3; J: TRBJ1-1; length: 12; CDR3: CASTGLNTEAFF; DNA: TGCGCCAGCACGGGGTTGAACACTGAAGCTTTCTTT
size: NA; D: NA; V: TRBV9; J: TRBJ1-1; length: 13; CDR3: CASSVAGNTEAFF; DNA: TGTGCCAGCAGCGTAGCGGGGAACACTGAAGCTTTCTTT
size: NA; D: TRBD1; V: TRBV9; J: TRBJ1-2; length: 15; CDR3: CASTRQGKANYGYTF; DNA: TGTGCCAGCACCCGACAGGGGAAAGCTAACTATGGCTACACCTTC
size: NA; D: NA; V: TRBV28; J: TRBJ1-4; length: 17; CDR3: CASTPGGSGATNEKLFF; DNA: TGTGCCAGCACCCCGGGGGGTTCCGGGGCAACTAATGAAAAACTGTTTTTT
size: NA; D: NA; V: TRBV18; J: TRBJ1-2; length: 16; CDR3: CASTSNQNRANYGYTF; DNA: TGTGCCAGCACCTCTAACCAGAACAGGGCAAACTATGGCTACACCTTC
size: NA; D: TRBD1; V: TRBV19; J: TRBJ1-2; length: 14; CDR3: CASRSGQAIYGYTF; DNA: TGTGCCAGTCGCTCGGGACAGGCAATCTATGGCTACACCTTC
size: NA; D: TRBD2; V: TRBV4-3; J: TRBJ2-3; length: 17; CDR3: CASSQGTSGLSTDTQYF; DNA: TGCGCCAGCAGCCAAGGGACTAGCGGGCTCAGCACAGATACGCAGTATTTT
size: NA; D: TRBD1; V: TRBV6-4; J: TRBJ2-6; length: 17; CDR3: CASSRTGALSGANVLTF; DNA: TGTGCCAGCAGCAGGACAGGAGCCCTCTCTGGGGCCAACGTCCTGACTTTC
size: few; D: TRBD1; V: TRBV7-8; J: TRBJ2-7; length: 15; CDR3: CASSRGQGPLYEQYF; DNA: TGTGCCAGCAGCCGAGGACAGGGCCCCTTGTACGAGCAGTACTTC
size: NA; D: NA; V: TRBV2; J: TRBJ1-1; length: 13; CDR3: CASTFTGYTEAFF; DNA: TGTGCCAGCACCTTTACAGGGTACACTGAAGCTTTCTTT
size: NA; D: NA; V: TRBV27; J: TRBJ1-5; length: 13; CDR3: CASSLGPGGPQHF; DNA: TGTGCCAGCAGTTTGGGGCCGGGAGGGCCCCAGCATTTT
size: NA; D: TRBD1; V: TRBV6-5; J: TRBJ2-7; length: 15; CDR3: CASSYSRTGISEQYF; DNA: TGTGCCAGCAGTTACTCCCGGACAGGGATCAGCGAGCAGTACTTC
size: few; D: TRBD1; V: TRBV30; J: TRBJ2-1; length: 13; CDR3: CAWSPDRGHEQFF; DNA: TGTGCCTGGAGCCCGGACAGGGGGCATGAGCAGTTCTTC
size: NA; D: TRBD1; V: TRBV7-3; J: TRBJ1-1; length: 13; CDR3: CASSRDRNTEAFF; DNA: TGTGCCAGCAGCAGGGACAGGAACACTGAAGCTTTCTTT
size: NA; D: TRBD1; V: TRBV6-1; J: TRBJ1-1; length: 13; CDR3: CASTSTGGTEAFF; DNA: TGTGCCAGCACCTCGACAGGGGGGACTGAAGCTTTCTTT
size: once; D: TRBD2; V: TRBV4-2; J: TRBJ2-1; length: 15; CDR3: CASSQSSGGASEQFF; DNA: TGTGCCAGCAGCCAGAGCAGCGGGGGGGCCAGTGAGCAGTTCTTC
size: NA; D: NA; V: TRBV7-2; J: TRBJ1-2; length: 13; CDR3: CASRRDIGYGYTF; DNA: TGTGCCAGCAGGCGTGATATCGGCTATGGCTACACCTTC
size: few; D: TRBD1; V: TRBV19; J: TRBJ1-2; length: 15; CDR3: CASSIRGQGDYGYTF; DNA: TGTGCCAGTAGTATCCGGGGACAGGGAGACTATGGCTACACCTTC
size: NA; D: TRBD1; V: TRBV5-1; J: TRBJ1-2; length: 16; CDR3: CASSLGEQGVNYGYTF; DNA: TGCGCCAGCAGCTTGGGGGAGCAGGGGGTTAACTATGGCTACACCTTC
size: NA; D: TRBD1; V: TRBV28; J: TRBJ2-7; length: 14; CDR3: CASRRQGDSYEQYF; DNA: TGTGCCAGCAGAAGACAGGGGGACTCCTACGAGCAGTACTTC
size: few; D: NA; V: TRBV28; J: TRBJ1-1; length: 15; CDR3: CASSLGGRMNTEAFF; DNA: TGTGCCAGCAGTTTAGGCGGGAGGATGAACACTGAAGCTTTCTTT
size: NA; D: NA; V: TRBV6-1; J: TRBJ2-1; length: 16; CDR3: CASSEMPGDTYNEQFF; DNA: TGTGCCAGCAGTGAAATGCCAGGGGATACCTACAATGAGCAGTTCTTC
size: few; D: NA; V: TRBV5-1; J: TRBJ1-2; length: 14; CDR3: CASSSSQGNYGYTF; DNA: TGCGCCAGCAGCTCTTCGCAGGGGAACTATGGCTACACCTTC
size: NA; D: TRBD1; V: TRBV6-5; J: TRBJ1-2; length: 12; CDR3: CASSYDRVRYTF; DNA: TGTGCCAGCAGTTACGACAGGGTGCGCTACACCTTC
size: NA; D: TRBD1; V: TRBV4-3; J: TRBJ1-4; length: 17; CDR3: CASSQDLVGQGDEKLFF; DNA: TGCGCCAGCAGCCAAGATCTCGTCGGACAGGGGGACGAAAAACTGTTTTTT
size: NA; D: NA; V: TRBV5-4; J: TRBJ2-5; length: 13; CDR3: CASRFRGGETQYF; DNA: TGTGCCAGCAGATTTAGGGGGGGAGAGACCCAGTACTTC
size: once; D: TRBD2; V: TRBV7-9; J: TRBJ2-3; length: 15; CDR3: CASSLASGVGDTQYF; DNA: TGTGCCAGCAGCTTAGCTAGCGGGGTCGGAGATACGCAGTATTTT
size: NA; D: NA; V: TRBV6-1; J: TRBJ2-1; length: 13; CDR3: CASSYNQGGEQFF; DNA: TGTGCCAGCAGTTATAATCAGGGCGGTGAGCAGTTCTTC
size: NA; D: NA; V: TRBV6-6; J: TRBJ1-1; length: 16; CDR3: CASRSGEGRANTEAFF; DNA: TGTGCCAGCAGGTCCGGGGAGGGTAGGGCGAACACTGAAGCTTTCTTT
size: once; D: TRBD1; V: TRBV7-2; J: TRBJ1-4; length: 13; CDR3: CASSQGQGEKLFF; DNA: TGTGCCAGCAGCCAAGGACAGGGAGAAAAACTGTTTTTT
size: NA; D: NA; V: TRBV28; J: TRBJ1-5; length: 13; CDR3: CASSSRANQPQHF; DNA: TGTGCCAGCAGCAGTAGAGCGAATCAGCCCCAGCATTTT
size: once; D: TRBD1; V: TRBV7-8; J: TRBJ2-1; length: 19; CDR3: CASSPRDRGDPSSYNEQFF; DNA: TGTGCCAGCAGCCCCAGGGACAGGGGGGACCCGAGCTCCTACAATGAGCAGTTCTTC
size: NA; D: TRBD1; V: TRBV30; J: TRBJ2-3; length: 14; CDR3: CAWSPGGSTDTQYF; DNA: TGTGCCTGGAGTCCAGGGGGTTCCACAGATACGCAGTATTTT
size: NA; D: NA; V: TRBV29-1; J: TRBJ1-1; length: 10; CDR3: CSGGNTEAFF; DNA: TGCAGCGGAGGGAACACTGAAGCTTTCTTT
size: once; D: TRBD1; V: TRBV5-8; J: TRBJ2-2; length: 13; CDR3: CASSGTGYGELFF; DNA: TGTGCCAGCAGTGGGACAGGGTACGGGGAGCTGTTTTTT
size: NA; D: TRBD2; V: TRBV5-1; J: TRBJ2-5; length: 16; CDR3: CASSSARSGGAGTQYF; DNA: TGCGCCAGCAGCTCCGCACGGAGCGGGGGGGCCGGGACCCAGTACTTC
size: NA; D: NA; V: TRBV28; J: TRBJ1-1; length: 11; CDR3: CASSLQEVAFF; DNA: TGTGCCAGCAGTTTGCAGGAGGTAGCTTTCTTT
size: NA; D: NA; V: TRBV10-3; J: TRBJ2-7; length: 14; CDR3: CAISDEGLSYEQYF; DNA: TGTGCCATCAGTGATGAGGGCCTCTCCTACGAGCAGTACTTC
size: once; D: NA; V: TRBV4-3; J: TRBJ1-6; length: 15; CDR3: CASKVQGNDNSPLHF; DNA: TGCGCCAGCAAAGTTCAGGGTAACGATAATTCACCCCTCCACTTT